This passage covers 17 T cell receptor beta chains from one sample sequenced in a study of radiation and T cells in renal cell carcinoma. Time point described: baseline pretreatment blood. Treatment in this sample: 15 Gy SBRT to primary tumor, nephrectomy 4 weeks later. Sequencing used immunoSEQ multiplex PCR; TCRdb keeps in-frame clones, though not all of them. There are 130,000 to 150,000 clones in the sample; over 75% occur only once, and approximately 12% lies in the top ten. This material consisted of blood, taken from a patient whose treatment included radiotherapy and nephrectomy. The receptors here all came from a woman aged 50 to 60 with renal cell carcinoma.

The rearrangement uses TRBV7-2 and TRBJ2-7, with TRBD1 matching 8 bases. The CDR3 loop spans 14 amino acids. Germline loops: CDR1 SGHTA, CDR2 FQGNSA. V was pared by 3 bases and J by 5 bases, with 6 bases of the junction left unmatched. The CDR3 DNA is TGTGCCAGCAGCTTCACAGGGGGTCGGGACGAGCAGTACTTC. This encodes CASSFTGGRDEQYF.

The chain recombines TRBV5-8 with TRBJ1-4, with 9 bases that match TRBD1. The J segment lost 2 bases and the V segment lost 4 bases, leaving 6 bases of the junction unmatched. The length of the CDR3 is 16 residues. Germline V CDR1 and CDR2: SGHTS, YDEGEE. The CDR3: CASSQGQGPTNEKLFF. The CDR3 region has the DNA TGTGCCAGCAGCCAAGGACAGGGGCCGACTAATGAAAAACTGTTTTTT.

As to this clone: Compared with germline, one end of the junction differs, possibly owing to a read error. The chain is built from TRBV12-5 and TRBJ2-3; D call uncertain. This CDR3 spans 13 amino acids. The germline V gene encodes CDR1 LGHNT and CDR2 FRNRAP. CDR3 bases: TGTGCTAGTTACGGTTGGAGCACAGATACGCTGTATTTT. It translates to CASYGWSTDTLYF.

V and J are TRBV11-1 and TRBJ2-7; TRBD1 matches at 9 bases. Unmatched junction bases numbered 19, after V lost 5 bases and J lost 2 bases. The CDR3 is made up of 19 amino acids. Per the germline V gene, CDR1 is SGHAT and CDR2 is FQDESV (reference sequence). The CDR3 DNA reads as TGTGCCAGCAGCCCAGGACAGGGGAAGACCGTCGGATCAGCCTACGAGCAGTACTTC. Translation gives CASSPGQGKTVGSAYEQYF.

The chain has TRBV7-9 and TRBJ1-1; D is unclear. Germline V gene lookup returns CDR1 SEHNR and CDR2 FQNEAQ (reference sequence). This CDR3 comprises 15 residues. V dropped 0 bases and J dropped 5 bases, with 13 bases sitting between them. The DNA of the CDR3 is TGTGCCAGCAGCTTAGCGGCAGGAAGTGGAACTGAAGCTTTCTTT. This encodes CASSLAAGSGTEAFF.

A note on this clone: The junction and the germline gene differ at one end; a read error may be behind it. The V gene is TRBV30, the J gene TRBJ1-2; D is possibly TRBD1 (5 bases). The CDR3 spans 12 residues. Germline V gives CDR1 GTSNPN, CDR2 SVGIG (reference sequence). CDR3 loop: CAWSLSLPGLNF. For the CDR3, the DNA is TGTGCCTGGAGTCTGTCCCTCCCGGGACTTAACTTC.

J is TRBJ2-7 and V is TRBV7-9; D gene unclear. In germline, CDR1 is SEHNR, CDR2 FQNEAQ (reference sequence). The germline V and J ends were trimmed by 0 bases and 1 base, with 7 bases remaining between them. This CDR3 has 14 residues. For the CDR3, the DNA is TGTGCCAGCAGCTTAGCGAGCACATCCTACGAGCAGTACTTC. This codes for CASSLASTSYEQYF.

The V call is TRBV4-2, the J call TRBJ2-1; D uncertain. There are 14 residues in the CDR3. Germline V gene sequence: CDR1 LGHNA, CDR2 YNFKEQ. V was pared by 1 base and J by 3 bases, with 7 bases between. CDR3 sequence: CASSQVGDYNEQFF. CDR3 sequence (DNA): TGTGCCAGCAGCCAAGTAGGAGACTACAATGAGCAGTTCTTC.

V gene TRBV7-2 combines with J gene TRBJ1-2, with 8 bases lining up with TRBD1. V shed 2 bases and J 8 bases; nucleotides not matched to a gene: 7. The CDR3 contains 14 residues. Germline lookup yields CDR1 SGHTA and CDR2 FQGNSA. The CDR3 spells CASSLWGQASGYTF. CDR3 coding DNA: TGTGCCAGCAGCTTATGGGGACAGGCCAGCGGCTACACCTTC.

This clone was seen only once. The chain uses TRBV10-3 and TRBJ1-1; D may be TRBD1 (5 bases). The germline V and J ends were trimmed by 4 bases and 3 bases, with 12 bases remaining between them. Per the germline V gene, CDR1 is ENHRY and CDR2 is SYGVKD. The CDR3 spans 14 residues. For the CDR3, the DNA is TGTGCCATCAGTGTAACCAGGGAGGACACTGAAGCTTTCTTT. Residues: CAISVTREDTEAFF.

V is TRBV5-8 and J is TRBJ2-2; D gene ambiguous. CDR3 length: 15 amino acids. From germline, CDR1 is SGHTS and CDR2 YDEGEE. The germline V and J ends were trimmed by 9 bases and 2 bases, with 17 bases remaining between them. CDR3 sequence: CATVLPAVNTGELFF. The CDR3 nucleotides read TGTGCCACCGTATTGCCGGCAGTTAACACCGGGGAGCTGTTTTTT.

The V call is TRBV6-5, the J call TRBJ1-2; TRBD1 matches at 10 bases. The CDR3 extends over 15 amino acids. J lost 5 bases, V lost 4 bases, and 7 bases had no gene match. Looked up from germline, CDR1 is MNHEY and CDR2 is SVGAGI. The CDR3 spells CASSLMGQGFYGYTF. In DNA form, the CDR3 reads TGTGCCAGCAGTTTAATGGGACAGGGGTTTTATGGCTACACCTTC.

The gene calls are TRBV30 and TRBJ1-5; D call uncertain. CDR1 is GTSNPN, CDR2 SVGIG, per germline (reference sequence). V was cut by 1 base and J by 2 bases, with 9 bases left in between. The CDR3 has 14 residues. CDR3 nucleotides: TGTGCCTGGAGTGCAGCTGGAGGCAATCAGCCCCAGCATTTT. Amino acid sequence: CAWSAAGGNQPQHF.

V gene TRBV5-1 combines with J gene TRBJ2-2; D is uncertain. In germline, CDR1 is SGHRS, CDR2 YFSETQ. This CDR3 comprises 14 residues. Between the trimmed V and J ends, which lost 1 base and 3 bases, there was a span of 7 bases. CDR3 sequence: CASSLLVDTGELFF. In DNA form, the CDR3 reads TGCGCCAGCAGCTTGTTAGTCGACACCGGGGAGCTGTTTTTT. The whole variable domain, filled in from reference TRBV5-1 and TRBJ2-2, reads KAGVTQTPRYLIKTRGQQVTLSCSPISGHRSVSWYQQTPGQGLQFLFEYFSETQRNKGNFPGRFSGRQFSNSRSEMNVSTLELGDSALYLCASSLLVDTGELFFGEGSRLTVL.

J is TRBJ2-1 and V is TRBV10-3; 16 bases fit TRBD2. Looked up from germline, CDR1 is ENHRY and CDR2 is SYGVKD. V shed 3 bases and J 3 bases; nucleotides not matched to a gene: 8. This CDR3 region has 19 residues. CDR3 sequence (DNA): TGTGCCATCAGTGACGGGACTAGCGGGGGGGCTATTTTCTACAATGAGCAGTTCTTC. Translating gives CAISDGTSGGAIFYNEQFF.

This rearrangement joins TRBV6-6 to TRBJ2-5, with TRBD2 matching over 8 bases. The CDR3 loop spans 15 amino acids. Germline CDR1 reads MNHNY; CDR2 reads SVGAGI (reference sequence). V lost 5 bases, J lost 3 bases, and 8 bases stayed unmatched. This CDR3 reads CASSLSGVGKETQYF. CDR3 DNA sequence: TGTGCCAGCAGTCTTAGCGGGGTGGGTAAAGAGACCCAGTACTTC.

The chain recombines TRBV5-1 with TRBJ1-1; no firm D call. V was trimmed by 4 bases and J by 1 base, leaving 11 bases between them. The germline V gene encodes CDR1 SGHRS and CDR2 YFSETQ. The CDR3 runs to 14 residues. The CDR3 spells CASSREYSNTEAFF. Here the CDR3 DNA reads TGCGCCAGCAGCCGGGAATATTCGAACACTGAAGCTTTCTTT.